This T cell receptor beta chain stems from a study of human T cells and chemical hapten exposure. For the library, individual cDNA molecules each received unique molecular identifiers. MiXCR, applied by TCRdb to the RACE reads, yields one record per CDR3 protein. The sample lists about 78,000 distinct CDR3 sequences; 7.5% to 9.5% were seen once. The CDR3 consists of 15 residues. Trimming left V 1 base short and J 6 bases short, with 18 bases between. Germline values: CDR1 DFQATT, CDR2 SNEGSKA (reference sequence). Indicated time point: patch test 2, 6 weeks after DPC sensitization. Treatment described: therapeutic diphenylcyclopropenone sensitization with weekly scalp DPC. General study findings and limits: Alopecia was present in the donors, so their immune response may differ from healthy people's.

This clonotype has more than one count but fewer than ten. Its antigen remains unidentified. The V call is TRBV20-1, the J call TRBJ1-2; D not certain. The sequenced sample was whole blood, obtained in connection with sensitization to the hapten diphenylcyclopropenone (DPC). The sequence was collected from a woman aged 45 to 65 with alopecia areata. Some clones in this sample may be carry-over from other donors' samples. CDR3 amino acids: CSARVTGEVGHGYTF. The CDR3 DNA is TGCAGTGCTAGAGTCACGGGAGAGGTTGGGCATGGCTACACCTTC.